These 21 T cell receptor beta chains were all obtained from the same sample, sequenced in a study of T-cell memory formation after mild COVID-19. TCRdb re-analysed the 5' RACE reads in MiXCR, keeping a single row per CDR3 protein. The table records around 320,000 distinct CDR3 sequences, roughly a fifth of them present only once. Sequencing was performed on PBMCs or a T cell subset sorted from them (not recorded which). The receptors here all came from a man between 18 and 29 years old who had mild COVID-19 (a few samples of this study predate the infection). Cell type and time point are not known.

This clonotype was detected a few times. The chain recombines TRBV18 with TRBJ2-5; perhaps TRBD1 as D (5 bases). The CDR3 is made up of 14 amino acids. Trimming shortened V by 2 bases and J by 5 bases, and 12 bases separated the two germline ends. Looked up from germline, CDR1 is KGHSH and CDR2 is LQKENI. CDR3 loop: CASSPGAAEETQYF. For the CDR3, the DNA is TGTGCCAGCTCACCAGGGGCGGCAGAGGAGACCCAGTACTTC.

This clonotype was seen more than once but under ten times. V gene TRBV25-1 combines with J gene TRBJ2-3; D possibly uses TRBD1 or TRBD2 (7 bases each). The CDR3 loop spans 16 amino acids. Germline V CDR1 and CDR2: MGHDK, SYGVNS. Trimming removed 3 bases at V and 6 bases at J, with 19 bases between. The CDR3 loop reads CASSDPGTAGSDTQYF. DNA for the CDR3: TGTGCCAGCAGTGACCCCGGGACAGCGGGGTCGGATACGCAGTATTTT.

The rearrangement links TRBV3-1 to TRBJ1-2; D call uncertain. Germline values: CDR1 LGHDT, CDR2 YNNKEL (reference sequence). Trimming stripped 0 bases from V and 3 bases from J, with 8 bases between. This CDR3 contains 14 residues. CDR3 DNA sequence: TGTGCCAGCAGCCAAGACCGATGGGACTATGGCTACACCTTC. It specifies CASSQDRWDYGYTF. The full variable domain, in which reference TRBV3-1 and TRBJ1-2 provide the parts outside the CDR3, is DTAVSQTPKYLVTQMGNDKSIKCEQNLGHDTMYWYKQDSKKFLKIMFSYNNKELIINETVPNRFSPKSPDKAHLNLHINSLELGDSAVYFCASSQDRWDYGYTFGSGTRLTVV.

This rearrangement joins TRBV6-2 or TRBV6-3 to TRBJ2-5, with TRBD1 matching 8 bases. Trimming removed 2 bases from V and 3 bases from J; junction bases left unmatched: 5. Germline lookup yields CDR1 MNHEY and CDR2 SVGEGT. This CDR3 is built from 15 residues. CDR3 sequence reads: CASSYTRQGKETQYF. CDR3 bases: TGTGCCAGCAGTTACACCCGACAGGGGAAAGAGACCCAGTACTTC.

The gene calls are TRBV4-2 and TRBJ2-3; the match to TRBD1 covers 7 bases. Germline V lookup: CDR1 LGHNA, CDR2 YNFKEQ. Trimming took 4 bases from V and 0 from J; bases not matched to a gene: 4. The CDR3 contains 15 residues. This CDR3 is CASSRGGGSTDTQYF. CDR3 bases: TGTGCCAGCAGCCGAGGGGGCGGTAGCACAGATACGCAGTATTTT.

The rearrangement links TRBV11-2 to TRBJ1-4; D gene ambiguous. The germline V and J ends were trimmed by 3 bases and 5 bases, with 10 bases remaining between them. The CDR3 runs to 14 residues. The germline gives CDR1 SGHAT, CDR2 FQNNGV. The CDR3 DNA reads as TGTGCCAGCAGCTTTGGAAATAGAAATGAAAAACTGTTTTTT. Encoded protein: CASSFGNRNEKLFF.

This clonotype was observed a few times. The chain is built from TRBV20-1 and TRBJ2-7, with 9 bases aligning to TRBD1. There are 14 residues in the CDR3. CDR1 and CDR2 from the germline V gene are DFQATT and SNEGSKA (reference sequence). Unmatched junction bases numbered 7, after V lost 6 bases and J lost 1 base. This chain's CDR3 is CSAVTGGASYEQYF. CDR3 DNA sequence: TGCAGTGCGGTAACAGGGGGCGCGTCCTACGAGCAGTACTTC.

The chain uses TRBV2 and TRBJ1-5; 7 positions match TRBD1. Germline V gives CDR1 SNHLY, CDR2 FYNNEI. J was trimmed by 2 bases and V by 7 bases; bases with no gene match: 8. CDR3 length: 15 residues. This CDR3 reads CASTERGPGNQPQHF. CDR3 DNA sequence: TGTGCCAGCACCGAGAGGGGGCCAGGCAATCAGCCCCAGCATTTT.

This clonotype appeared a few times. J is TRBJ1-4 and V is TRBV20-1; unclear D gene. Trimming stripped 4 bases from V and 0 bases from J, with 12 bases between. Germline values: CDR1 DFQATT, CDR2 SNEGSKA (reference sequence). The CDR3 spans 15 residues. CDR3 residues: CSATDPGSTNEKLFF. DNA for the CDR3: TGCAGTGCTACAGATCCGGGATCAACTAATGAAAAACTGTTTTTT.

This clonotype occurred many times. The chain has TRBV20-1 and TRBJ2-7; possibly TRBD1 for D (5 bases). Per germline, CDR1 DFQATT and CDR2 SNEGSKA (reference sequence). The CDR3 is 15 amino acids. The V gene lost 0 bases and the J gene lost 4 bases, with 16 bases spanning the gap. This chain's CDR3 is CSARDIKGPSYEQYV. The CDR3 DNA sequence: TGCAGTGCTAGAGACATAAAGGGGCCCTCTTACGAGCAGTACGTC.

This clonotype was recorded a few times. The genes are TRBV6-2 or TRBV6-3 and TRBJ2-5, with TRBD2 matching 7 bases. The CDR3 spans 15 residues. V lost 1 base to trimming and J lost 2 bases; unmatched junction nucleotides: 4. CDR1 is MNHEY, CDR2 SVGEGT, per germline. CDR3 nucleotides: TGTGCCAGCAGTTACTTCGGGACTATACAAGAGACCCAGTACTTC. Translation gives CASSYFGTIQETQYF.

This clonotype was counted between two and nine times. J is TRBJ2-3 and V is TRBV7-3; TRBD1 might be the D (5 bases). The length of the CDR3 is 13 residues. V lost 2 bases to trimming and J lost 5 bases, with 8 bases between them. Germline V gene data show CDR1 as SGHTA and CDR2 as FQGTGA. The CDR3 here is CASSLDTGDTQYF. The CDR3 coding sequence is TGTGCCAGCAGCTTAGACACAGGAGATACGCAGTATTTT.

The chain uses TRBV4-3 and TRBJ1-1, with D hard to call. Trimming left V 1 base short and J 7 bases short, with 13 bases between. Germline CDR1 and CDR2: LGHNA and YSLEER. The CDR3 totals 14 residues. CDR3 DNA sequence: TGCGCCAGCAGCCAAGCCAAGTATGGCGGTGAAGCTTTCTTT. Amino acid sequence: CASSQAKYGGEAFF.

This clonotype was seen only a few times. The chain joins TRBV20-1 to TRBJ1-1; TRBD1 might be the D (5 bases). The V gene's germline CDR1 is DFQATT and CDR2 SNEGSKA (reference sequence). V shed 3 bases and J shed 2 bases, with 13 bases lying between them. The CDR3 has 14 amino acids. In DNA, the CDR3 is TGCAGTGCTAGGAGGGGTGGGGGAAACACTGAAGCTTTCTTT. Its translation is CSARRGGGNTEAFF.

This clonotype was counted a few times. This chain uses TRBV7-2 with TRBJ1-1; no clear D gene. V was clipped by 1 base and J by 0 bases, with 9 bases between them. From germline, CDR1 is SGHTA and CDR2 FQGNSA. The CDR3 has 15 amino acids. CDR3 protein: CASSLVTVLNTEAFF. The CDR3 DNA reads as TGTGCCAGCAGCTTAGTAACAGTTTTGAACACTGAAGCTTTCTTT.

There are many counts of this clonotype. This chain links TRBV29-1 with TRBJ2-5; either TRBD1 or TRBD2 may fit D (6 bases each). The germline V gene encodes CDR1 SQVTM and CDR2 ANQGSEA. Trimming removed 6 bases at V and 3 bases at J, with 11 bases between. CDR3 size: 12 residues. CDR3 sequence (DNA): TGCAGCGTGGGGGGCAGGGAAGAGACCCAGTACTTC. This translates into CSVGGREETQYF.

This clonotype was seen ten or more times. The rearrangement joins TRBV12-3 or TRBV12-4 to TRBJ2-7; D may be TRBD1 or TRBD2 (5 bases each). Trimming removed 7 bases at V and 5 bases at J, with 21 bases between. The CDR3 length is 15 residues. DNA for the CDR3: TGTGCCAGCACGTACGGGGCGCCCGCTTCGAACGAGCAGTACTTC. Its protein product is CASTYGAPASNEQYF.

The chain has TRBV2 and TRBJ2-1, with D uncertain. The CDR3 has 13 residues. V was clipped by 7 bases and J by 5 bases, with 12 bases between them. Germline V CDR1 and CDR2: SNHLY, FYNNEI. CDR3 in amino acids: CASNRRLDNEQFF. The DNA of the CDR3 is TGTGCCAGCAACCGCCGACTCGACAATGAGCAGTTCTTC.

Worth noting for this clonotype: The junction does not match germline at one end; this may be a read error. This chain joins TRBV6-2 or TRBV6-3 and TRBJ2-7, with D hard to call. Germline CDR1 and CDR2: MNHEY and SVGEGT. The CDR3 is 12 residues long. Here the CDR3 DNA reads TGTGCCAGCGGGCGTGGGGTCTACGAGCAGTATTTC. As protein: CASGRGVYEQYF.

This clonotype was detected only a few times. The chain is built from TRBV4-3 and TRBJ1-1; D is unclear. V gave up 0 bases and J gave up 4 bases, with 12 bases separating them. The germline CDR1 and CDR2 sequences are LGHNA and YSLEER. This CDR3 has 15 amino acids. CDR3 region: CASSQDEGTFTEAFF. The CDR3 DNA reads as TGCGCCAGCAGCCAAGATGAGGGAACCTTCACTGAAGCTTTCTTT.

This clonotype was detected only a few times. The gene calls are TRBV19 and TRBJ2-5, with a tentative D call TRBD2 (6 bases). This CDR3 has 15 residues. Between the trimmed V and J ends, which lost 7 bases and 3 bases, there was a span of 18 bases. Germline V gene data show CDR1 as LNHDA and CDR2 as SQIVND (reference sequence). The CDR3 region is CASTRDPGRKETQYF. The CDR3 coding sequence is TGTGCCAGTACCCGGGACCCGGGGAGGAAAGAGACCCAGTACTTC.